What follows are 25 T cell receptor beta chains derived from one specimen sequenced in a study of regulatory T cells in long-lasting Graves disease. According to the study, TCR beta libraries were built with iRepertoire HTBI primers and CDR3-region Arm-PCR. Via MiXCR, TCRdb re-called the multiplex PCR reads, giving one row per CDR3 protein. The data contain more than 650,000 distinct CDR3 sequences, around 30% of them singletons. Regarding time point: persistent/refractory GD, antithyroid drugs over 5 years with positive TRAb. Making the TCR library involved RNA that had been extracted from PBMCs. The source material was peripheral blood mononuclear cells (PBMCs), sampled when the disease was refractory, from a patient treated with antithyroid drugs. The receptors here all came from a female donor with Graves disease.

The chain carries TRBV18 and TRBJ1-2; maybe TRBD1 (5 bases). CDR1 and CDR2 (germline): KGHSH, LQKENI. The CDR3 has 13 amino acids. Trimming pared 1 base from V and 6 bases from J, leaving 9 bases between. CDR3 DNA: TGTGCCAGCTCACCACTACAGGAACATGGCTACACCTTC. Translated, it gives CASSPLQEHGYTF.

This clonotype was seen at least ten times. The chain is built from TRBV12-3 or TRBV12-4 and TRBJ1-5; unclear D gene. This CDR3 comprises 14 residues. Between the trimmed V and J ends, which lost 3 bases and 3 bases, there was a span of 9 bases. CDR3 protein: CASSLVGFNQPQHF. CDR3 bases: TGTGCCAGCAGTTTGGTAGGGTTCAATCAGCCCCAGCATTTT.

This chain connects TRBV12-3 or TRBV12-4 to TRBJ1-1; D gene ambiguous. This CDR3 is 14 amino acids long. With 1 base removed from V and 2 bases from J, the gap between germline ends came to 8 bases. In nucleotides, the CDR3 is TGTGCCAGCAGTTTAGGGAGTATCAACACTGAAGCTTTCTTT. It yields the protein CASSLGSINTEAFF.

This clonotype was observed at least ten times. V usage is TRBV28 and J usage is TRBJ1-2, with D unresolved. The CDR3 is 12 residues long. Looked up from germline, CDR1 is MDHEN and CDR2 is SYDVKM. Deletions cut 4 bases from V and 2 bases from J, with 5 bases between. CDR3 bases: TGTGCCAGCAGTTCTGAGAACTATGGCTACACCTTC. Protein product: CASSSENYGYTF.

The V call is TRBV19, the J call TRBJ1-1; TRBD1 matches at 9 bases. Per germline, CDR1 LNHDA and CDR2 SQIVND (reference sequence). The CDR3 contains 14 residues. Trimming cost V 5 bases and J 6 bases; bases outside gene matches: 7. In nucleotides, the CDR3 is TGTGCCAGTAGTTTAGGACAGGGGACCGCTGAAGCTTTCTTT. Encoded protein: CASSLGQGTAEAFF.

The CDR3 nucleotides are TGTGCCAGCAGCTTTGAAAGGCGGGGTCCCTACGAGCAGTACTTC. Translating it yields CASSFERRGPYEQYF. This sequence joins TRBV5-6 and TRBJ2-7, with D possibly being TRBD2 (6 bases). Per the germline V gene, CDR1 is SGHDT and CDR2 is YYEEEE. The CDR3 is 15 amino acids. Trimming removed 2 bases from V and 2 bases from J, with 14 bases in between.

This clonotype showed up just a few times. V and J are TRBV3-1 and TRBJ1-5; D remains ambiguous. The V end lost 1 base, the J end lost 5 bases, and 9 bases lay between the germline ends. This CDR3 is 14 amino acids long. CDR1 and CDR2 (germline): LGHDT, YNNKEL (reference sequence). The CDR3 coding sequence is TGTGCCAGCAGCCAAGCTGCGAGAGATCAGCCCCAGCATTTT. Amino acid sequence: CASSQAARDQPQHF.

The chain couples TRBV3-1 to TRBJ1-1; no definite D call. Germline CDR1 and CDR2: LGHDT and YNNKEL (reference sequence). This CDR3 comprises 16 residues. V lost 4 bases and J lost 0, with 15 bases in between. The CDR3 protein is CASSPHLRTVNTEAFF. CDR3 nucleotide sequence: TGTGCCAGCAGCCCCCACCTAAGGACGGTGAACACTGAAGCTTTCTTT. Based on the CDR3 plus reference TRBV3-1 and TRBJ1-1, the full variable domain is DTAVSQTPKYLVTQMGNDKSIKCEQNLGHDTMYWYKQDSKKFLKIMFSYNNKELIINETVPNRFSPKSPDKAHLNLHINSLELGDSAVYFCASSPHLRTVNTEAFFGQGTRLTVV.

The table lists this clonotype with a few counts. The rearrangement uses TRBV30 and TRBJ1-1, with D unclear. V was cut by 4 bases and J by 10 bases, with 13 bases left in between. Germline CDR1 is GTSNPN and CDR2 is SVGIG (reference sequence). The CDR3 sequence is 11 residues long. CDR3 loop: CAWNLGEGAFF. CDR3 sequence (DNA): TGTGCCTGGAACCTTGGAGAGGGAGCTTTCTTT.

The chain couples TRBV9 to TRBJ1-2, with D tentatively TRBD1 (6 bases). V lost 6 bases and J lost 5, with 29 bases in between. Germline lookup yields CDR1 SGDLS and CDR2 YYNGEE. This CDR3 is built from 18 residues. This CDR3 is CASTLLPYPTGREYGYTF. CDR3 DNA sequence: TGTGCCAGCACCCTATTGCCCTACCCCACAGGGAGGGAATATGGCTACACCTTC.

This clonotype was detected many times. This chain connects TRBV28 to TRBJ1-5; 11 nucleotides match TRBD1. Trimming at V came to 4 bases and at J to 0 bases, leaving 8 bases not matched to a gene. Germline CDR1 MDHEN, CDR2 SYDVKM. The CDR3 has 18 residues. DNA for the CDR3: TGTGCCAGCAGTTCGCCGGGACAGGGGGGCTATAGCAATCAGCCCCAGCATTTT. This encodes CASSSPGQGGYSNQPQHF.

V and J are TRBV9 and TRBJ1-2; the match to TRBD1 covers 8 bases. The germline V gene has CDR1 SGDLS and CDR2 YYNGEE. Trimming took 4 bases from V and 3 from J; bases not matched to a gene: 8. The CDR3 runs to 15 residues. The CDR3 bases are TGTGCCAGCAGCCCTACCGGACAGGGTGACTATGGCTACACCTTC. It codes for CASSPTGQGDYGYTF.

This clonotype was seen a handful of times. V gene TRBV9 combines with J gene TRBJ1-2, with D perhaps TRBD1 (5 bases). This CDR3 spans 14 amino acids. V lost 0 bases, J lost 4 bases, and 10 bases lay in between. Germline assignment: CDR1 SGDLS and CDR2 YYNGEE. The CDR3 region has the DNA TGTGCCAGCAGCGTAGACGGGGGATCCTATGGCTACACCTTC. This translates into CASSVDGGSYGYTF.

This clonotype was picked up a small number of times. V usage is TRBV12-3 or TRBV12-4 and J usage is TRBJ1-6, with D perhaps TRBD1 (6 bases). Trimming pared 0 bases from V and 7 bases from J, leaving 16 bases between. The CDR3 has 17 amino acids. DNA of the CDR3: TGTGCCAGCAGTTTAGCGGTGTCAGGGGACCTCAATTCACCCCTCCACTTT. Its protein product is CASSLAVSGDLNSPLHF.

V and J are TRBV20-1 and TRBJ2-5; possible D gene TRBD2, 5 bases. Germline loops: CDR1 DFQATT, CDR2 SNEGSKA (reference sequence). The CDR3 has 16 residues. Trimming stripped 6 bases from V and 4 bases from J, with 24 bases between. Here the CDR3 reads CSAKRRTRRSGETQYF. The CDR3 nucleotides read TGCAGTGCCAAGAGAAGAACTAGACGGAGCGGAGAGACCCAGTACTTC.

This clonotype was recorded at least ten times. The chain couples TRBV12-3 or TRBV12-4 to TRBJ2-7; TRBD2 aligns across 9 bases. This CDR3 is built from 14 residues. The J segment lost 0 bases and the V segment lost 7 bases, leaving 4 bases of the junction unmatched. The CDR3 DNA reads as TGTGCCAGCACACTAGCGGGTTCCTCCTACGAGCAGTACTTC. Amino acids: CASTLAGSSYEQYF.

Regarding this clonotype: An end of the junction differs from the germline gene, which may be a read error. The CDR3 DNA reads as TGTGCCAGCAATTTACTGTGGGGGCGAGGTCAGCCCCAGCATTTT. This sequence encodes CASNLLWGRGQPQHF. The chain employs TRBV27 and TRBJ1-5, with TRBD1 as a possible D gene (6 bases). CDR3 length: 15 amino acids. Germline lookup yields CDR1 MNHEY and CDR2 SMNVEV (reference sequence).

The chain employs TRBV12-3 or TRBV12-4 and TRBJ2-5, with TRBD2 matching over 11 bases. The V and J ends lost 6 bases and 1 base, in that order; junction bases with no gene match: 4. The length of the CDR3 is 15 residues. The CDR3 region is CASRLAGAAQETQYF. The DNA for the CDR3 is TGTGCCAGCAGACTAGCGGGAGCCGCCCAAGAGACCCAGTACTTC.

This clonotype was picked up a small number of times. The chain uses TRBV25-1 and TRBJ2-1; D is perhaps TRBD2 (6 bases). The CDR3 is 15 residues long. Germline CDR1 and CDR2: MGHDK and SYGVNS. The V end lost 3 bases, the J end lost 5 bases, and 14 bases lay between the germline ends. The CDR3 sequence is CASSDGLAYNNEQFF. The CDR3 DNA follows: TGTGCCAGCAGTGACGGGCTAGCGTACAACAATGAGCAGTTCTTC.

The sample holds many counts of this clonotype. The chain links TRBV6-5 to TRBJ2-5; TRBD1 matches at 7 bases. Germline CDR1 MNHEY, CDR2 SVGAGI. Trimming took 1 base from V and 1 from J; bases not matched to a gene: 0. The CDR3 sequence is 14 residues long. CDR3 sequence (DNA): TGTGCCAGCAGTTACTGGGACAGCCAAGAGACCCAGTACTTC. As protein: CASSYWDSQETQYF.

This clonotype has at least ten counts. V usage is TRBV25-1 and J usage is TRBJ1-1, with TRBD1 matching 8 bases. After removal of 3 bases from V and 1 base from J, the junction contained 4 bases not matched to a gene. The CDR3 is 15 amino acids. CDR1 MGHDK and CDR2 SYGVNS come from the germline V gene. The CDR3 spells CASSETGAGNTEAFF. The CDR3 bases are TGTGCCAGCAGTGAGACAGGGGCGGGGAACACTGAAGCTTTCTTT.

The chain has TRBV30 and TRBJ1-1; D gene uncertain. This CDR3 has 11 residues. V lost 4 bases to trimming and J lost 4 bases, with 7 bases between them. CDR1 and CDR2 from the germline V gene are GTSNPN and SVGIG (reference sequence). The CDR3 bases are TGTGCCTGGACCCGTAGCACTGAAGCTTTCTTT. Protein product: CAWTRSTEAFF. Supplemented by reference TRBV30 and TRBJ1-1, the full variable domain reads SQTIHQWPATLVQPVGSPLSLECTVEGTSNPNLYWYRQAAGRGLQLLFYSVGIGQISSEVPQNLSASRPQDRQFILSSKKLLLSDSGFYLCAWTRSTEAFFGQGTRLTVV.

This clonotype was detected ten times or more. CDR3 protein: CASSFEPAGLNTEAFF. In DNA, the CDR3 is TGTGCCAGCAGTTTCGAGCCGGCGGGCTTGAACACTGAAGCTTTCTTT. V and J are TRBV28 and TRBJ1-1, with D unclear. Trimming removed 3 bases at V and 0 bases at J, with 14 bases between. Germline assignment: CDR1 MDHEN and CDR2 SYDVKM. This CDR3 is 16 amino acids long.

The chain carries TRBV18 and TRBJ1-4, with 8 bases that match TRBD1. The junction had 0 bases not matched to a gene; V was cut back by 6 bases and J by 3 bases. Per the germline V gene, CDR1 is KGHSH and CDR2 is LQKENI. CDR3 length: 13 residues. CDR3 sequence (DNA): TGTGCCAGCTCGGGACAGGCTAATGAAAAACTGTTTTTT. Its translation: CASSGQANEKLFF.

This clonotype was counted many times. The CDR3 region is CASTLGTMYGYTF. As DNA, the CDR3 is TGTGCCAGCACCCTCGGGACAATGTATGGCTACACCTTC. V gene TRBV28 combines with J gene TRBJ1-2; D might be TRBD1 (6 bases). CDR3 length: 13 amino acids. V lost 7 bases and J 5 bases, leaving 14 bases between the germline ends. The V gene's germline CDR1 is MDHEN and CDR2 SYDVKM.